The clone carrying this TCR beta chain has a handful of counts. Its specificity is unknown. This sample stems from a study of T cell responses to AZD1222 COVID-19 vaccine. Study-wide findings and caveats: White British ancestry dominated among donors, who included more females, and clonal diversity was possibly underestimated.

There are 13 residues in the CDR3. CDR1 and CDR2 from the germline V gene are GTSNPN and SVGIG (reference sequence). V was trimmed by 7 bases and J by 3 bases, leaving 12 bases between them. Assay used: immunoSEQ multiplex PCR; TCRdb lists only in-frame clones, some missing. The sample lists more than 100,000 clones, 87% occurring once. The TCR comes from an adult in good health. The sequencing here drew on peripheral blood, taken on day 0 of AZD1222 vaccination. J is TRBJ2-2 and V is TRBV30; D possibly matches TRBD1 or TRBD2 (5 bases each). The chain's CDR3 is CASGPPYTGELFF. The DNA of the CDR3 is TGTGCCTCGGGACCGCCGTACACCGGGGAGCTGTTTTTT.